Described below is a single T cell receptor beta chain sequence and its context. These data originate in a study of blood T cell repertoires in COVID-19. Background on the study: Nucleic acid was either cDNA or gDNA, and it came from T cells, B-cell-depleted T cells, or PBMCs.

J gave up 4 bases and V 5 bases, and 11 bases lay outside the gene matches. Germline V gene data show CDR1 as ENHRY and CDR2 as SYGVKD. The CDR3 runs to 16 residues. Produced via immunoSEQ multiplex PCR; TCRdb's table is partial and in-frame only. Altogether 200,000 to 300,000 clones are present, nearly 90% being singletons, with the ten largest covering 0.7%. Sequenced material: peripheral blood. The source of this sequence is a human donor in a cohort sampled during active COVID-19. The rearrangement links TRBV10-3 to TRBJ2-3; TRBD2 matches 8 bases. CDR3 DNA sequence: TGTGCCATCAGTCGGACTAGCTCAAGTTCGCCAGATACGCAGTATTTT. Translating it yields CAISRTSSSSPDTQYF.